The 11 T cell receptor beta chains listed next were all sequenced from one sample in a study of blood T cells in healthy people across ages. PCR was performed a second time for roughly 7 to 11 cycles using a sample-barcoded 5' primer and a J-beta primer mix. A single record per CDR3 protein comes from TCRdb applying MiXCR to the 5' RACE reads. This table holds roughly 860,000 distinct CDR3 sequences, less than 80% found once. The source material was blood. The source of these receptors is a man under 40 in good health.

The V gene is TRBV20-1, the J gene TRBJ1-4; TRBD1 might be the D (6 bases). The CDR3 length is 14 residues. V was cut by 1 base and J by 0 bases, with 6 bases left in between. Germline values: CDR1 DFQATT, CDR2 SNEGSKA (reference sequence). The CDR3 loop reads CSARAGATNEKLFF. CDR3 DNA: TGCAGTGCTAGAGCAGGGGCAACTAATGAAAAACTGTTTTTT.

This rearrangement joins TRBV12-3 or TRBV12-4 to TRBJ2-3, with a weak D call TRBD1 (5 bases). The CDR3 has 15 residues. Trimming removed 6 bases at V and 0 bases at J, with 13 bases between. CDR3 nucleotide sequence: TGTGCCAGCAGCTCAGGGTGTTCTAGCACAGATACGCAGTATTTT. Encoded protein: CASSSGCSSTDTQYF.

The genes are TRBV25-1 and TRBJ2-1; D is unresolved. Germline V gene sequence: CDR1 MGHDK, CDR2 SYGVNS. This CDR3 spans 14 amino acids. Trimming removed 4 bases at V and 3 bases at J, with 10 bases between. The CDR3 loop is CASSAGVDYNEQFF. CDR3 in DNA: TGTGCCAGCAGTGCTGGGGTTGACTACAATGAGCAGTTCTTC. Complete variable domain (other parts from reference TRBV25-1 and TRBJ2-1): EADIYQTPRYLVIGTGKKITLECSQTMGHDKMYWYQQDPGMELHLIHYSYGVNSTEKGDLSSESTVSRIRTEHFPLTLESARPSHTSQYLCASSAGVDYNEQFFGPGTRLTVL.

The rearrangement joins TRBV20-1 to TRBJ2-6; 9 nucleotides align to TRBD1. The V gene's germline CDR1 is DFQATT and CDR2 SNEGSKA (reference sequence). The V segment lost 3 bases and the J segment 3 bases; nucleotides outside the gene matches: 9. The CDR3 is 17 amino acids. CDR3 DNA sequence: TGCAGTGCTAGTGTGGGGACAGGGTACTTTGGGGCCAACGTCCTGACTTTC. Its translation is CSASVGTGYFGANVLTF.

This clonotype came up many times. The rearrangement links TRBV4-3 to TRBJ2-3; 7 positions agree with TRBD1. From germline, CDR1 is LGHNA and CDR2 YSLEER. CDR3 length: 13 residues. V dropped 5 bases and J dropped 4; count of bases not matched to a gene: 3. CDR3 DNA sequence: TGCGCCAGCAGCAGACAGGGCGCAGATACGCAGTATTTT. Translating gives CASSRQGADTQYF.

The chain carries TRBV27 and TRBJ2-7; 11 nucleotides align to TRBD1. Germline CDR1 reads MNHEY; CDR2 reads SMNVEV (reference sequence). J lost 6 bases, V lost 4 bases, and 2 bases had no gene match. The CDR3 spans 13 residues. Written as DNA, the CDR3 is TGTGCCAGCAGTTGGGGGACAGGGGGCGAGCAGTACTTC. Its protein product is CASSWGTGGEQYF.

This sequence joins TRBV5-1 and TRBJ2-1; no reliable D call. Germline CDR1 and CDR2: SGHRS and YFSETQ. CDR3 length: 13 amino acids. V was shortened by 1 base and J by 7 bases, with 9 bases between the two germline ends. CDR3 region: CASSLQGLNEQFF. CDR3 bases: TGCGCCAGCAGCTTGCAAGGGTTGAATGAGCAGTTCTTC.

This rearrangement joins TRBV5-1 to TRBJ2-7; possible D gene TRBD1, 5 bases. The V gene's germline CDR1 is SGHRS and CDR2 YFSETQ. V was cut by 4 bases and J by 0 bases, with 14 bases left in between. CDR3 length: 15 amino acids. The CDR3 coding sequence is TGCGCCAGCAGCATACAGGACCCGCCCTCCTACGAGCAGTACTTC. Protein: CASSIQDPPSYEQYF.

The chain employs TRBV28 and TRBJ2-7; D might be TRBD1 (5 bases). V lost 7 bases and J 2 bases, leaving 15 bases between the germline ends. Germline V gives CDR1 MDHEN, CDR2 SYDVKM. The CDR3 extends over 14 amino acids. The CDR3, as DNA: TGTGCCAGCAATAAAGGGGCCCAGCCCTACGAGCAGTACTTC. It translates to CASNKGAQPYEQYF. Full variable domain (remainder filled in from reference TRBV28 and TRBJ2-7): DVKVTQSSRYLVKRTGEKVFLECVQDMDHENMFWYRQDPGLGLRLIYFSYDVKMKEKGDIPEGYSVSREKKERFSLILESASTNQTSMYLCASNKGAQPYEQYFGPGTRLTVT.

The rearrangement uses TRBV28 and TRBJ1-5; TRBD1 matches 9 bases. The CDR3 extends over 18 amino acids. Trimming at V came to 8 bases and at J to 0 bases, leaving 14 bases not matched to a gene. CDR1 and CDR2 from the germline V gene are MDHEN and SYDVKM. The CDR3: CASGGGQGRKYSNQPQHF. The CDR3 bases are TGTGCCAGCGGGGGTGGACAGGGGCGAAAGTATAGCAATCAGCCCCAGCATTTT. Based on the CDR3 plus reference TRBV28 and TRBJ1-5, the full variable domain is DVKVTQSSRYLVKRTGEKVFLECVQDMDHENMFWYRQDPGLGLRLIYFSYDVKMKEKGDIPEGYSVSREKKERFSLILESASTNQTSMYLCASGGGQGRKYSNQPQHFGDGTRLSIL.

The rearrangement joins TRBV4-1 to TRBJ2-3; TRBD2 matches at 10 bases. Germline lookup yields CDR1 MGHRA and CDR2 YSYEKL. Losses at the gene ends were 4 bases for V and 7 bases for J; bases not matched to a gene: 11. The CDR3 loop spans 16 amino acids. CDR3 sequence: CASSPRRAGGPNTQYF. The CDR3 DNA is TGCGCCAGCAGCCCTCGCCGAGCGGGGGGGCCAAATACGCAGTATTTT.